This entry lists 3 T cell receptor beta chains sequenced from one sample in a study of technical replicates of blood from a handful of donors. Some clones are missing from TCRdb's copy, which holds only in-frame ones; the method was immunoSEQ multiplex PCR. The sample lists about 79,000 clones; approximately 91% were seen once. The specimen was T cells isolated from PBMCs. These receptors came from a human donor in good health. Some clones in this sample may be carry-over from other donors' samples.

CDR3 loop: CASSLISAGRHNEQFF. The DNA for the CDR3 is TGTGCCAGCAGCTTAATATCCGCGGGAAGACACAATGAGCAGTTCTTC. The chain links TRBV7-3 to TRBJ2-1, with D perhaps TRBD2 (6 bases). CDR3 length: 16 residues. CDR1 SGHTA and CDR2 FQGTGA come from the germline V gene. The V end was cut by 1 base, the J end by 5 bases, with 15 bases between.

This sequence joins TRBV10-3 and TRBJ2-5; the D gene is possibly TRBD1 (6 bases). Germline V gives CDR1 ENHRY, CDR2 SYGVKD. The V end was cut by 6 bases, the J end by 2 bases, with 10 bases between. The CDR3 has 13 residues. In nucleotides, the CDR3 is TGTGCCATCAGGGCGGACAGACAAGAGACCCAGTACTTC. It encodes CAIRADRQETQYF.

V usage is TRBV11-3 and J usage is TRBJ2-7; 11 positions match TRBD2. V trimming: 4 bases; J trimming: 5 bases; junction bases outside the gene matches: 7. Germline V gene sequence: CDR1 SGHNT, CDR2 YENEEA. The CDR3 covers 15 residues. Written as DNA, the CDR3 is TGTGCCAGCAGCTCTCGGACTAGCGGGTTCAACGAGCAGTACTTC. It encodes CASSSRTSGFNEQYF.